This T cell receptor beta chain derives from a study of blood T cells in healthy people across ages. Overall study results and limits: Higher diversity and more naive CD4+ cells were features of long-lived donors, compared to aged donors.

This clonotype was seen a few times. Its antigen is not identified. The junction departs from the called germline gene at one end, perhaps through a read error. Germline CDR1 and CDR2: LGHDT and YNNKEL (reference sequence). The CDR3 totals 16 residues. It was with a sample-barcoded 5' primer and a J-beta primer mix that a second PCR of roughly 7 to 11 cycles was run. TCRdb analysed the 5' RACE reads with MiXCR anew, one entry per CDR3 protein. The repertoire holds around 1,000,000 distinct CDR3 sequences, with almost 25% as singletons. These records were also assigned to another study, of T cells of mothers and their children. In that study: Nine systemically healthy Caucasian donors: three mothers, six children.

This receptor was identified in a girl aged 2-10 years in good health. Sequenced input: blood. The chain has TRBV3-1 and TRBJ2-3; tentative D call: TRBD1 (6 bases). In nucleotides, the CDR3 is TGTGCCAGCAGCCAAGACTCTACAGGGATCACAGATATGCAGTATTTT. Protein sequence: CASSQDSTGITDMQYF.